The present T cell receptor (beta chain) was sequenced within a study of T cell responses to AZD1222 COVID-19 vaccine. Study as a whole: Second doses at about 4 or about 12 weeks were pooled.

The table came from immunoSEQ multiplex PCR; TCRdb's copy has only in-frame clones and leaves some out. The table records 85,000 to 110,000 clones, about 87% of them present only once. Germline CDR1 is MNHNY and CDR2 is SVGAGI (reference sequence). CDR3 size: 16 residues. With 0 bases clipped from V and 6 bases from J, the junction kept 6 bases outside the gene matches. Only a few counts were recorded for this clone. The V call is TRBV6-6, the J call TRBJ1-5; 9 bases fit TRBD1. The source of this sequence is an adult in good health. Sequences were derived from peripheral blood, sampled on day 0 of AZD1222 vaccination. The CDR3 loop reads CASSYSGQGLAQPQHF. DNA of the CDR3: TGTGCCAGCAGTTACTCTGGACAGGGGCTTGCTCAGCCCCAGCATTTT.